The rows below give T cell receptor beta chains drawn from one sample of a study of radiotherapy plus CTLA-4 blockade in lung cancer. Profiled with immunoSEQ multiplex PCR; TCRdb holds only in-frame clones, not every one. Of 50,000 to 70,000 clones listed, 77% are singletons. Specimen: peripheral blood, collected from a patient treated with radiotherapy plus ipilimumab. These receptors were taken from a human donor with non-small cell lung cancer who had a partial response to radiotherapy plus ipilimumab. The CDR3 runs from the conserved cysteine through the conserved F or W. The order of the fields is clone size, J gene, D gene, V gene, CDR3 DNA, CDR3 protein. The D gene is left open where the match is weak. Clone size is given for some rows only: seen once, a few or many times, or a class if the clone is expanded.

clone size: .
J gene: TRBJ1-2
D gene: .
V gene: TRBV11-2
CDR3 DNA: TGTGCCAGCAGCCCCCGGGAGGGGGTGACCTATGGCTACACCTTC
CDR3 protein: CASSPREGVTYGYTF

clone size: .
J gene: TRBJ1-2
D gene: .
V gene: TRBV4-1
CDR3 DNA: TGCGCCAGCAGCCAAGGCCAGGGGACCCACTATGGCTACACCTTC
CDR3 protein: CASSQGQGTHYGYTF

clone size: once
J gene: TRBJ2-7
D gene: .
V gene: TRBV6-7
CDR3 DNA: TGTGCCAGCAGTTACTCTGCAGGGGAAAAGAACTACGAGCAGTACTTC
CDR3 protein: CASSYSAGEKNYEQYF

clone size: .
J gene: TRBJ2-2
D gene: .
V gene: TRBV7-2
CDR3 DNA: TGTGCCAGCAGCGCAGGGGTCCACGGGGAGCTGTTTTTT
CDR3 protein: CASSAGVHGELFF

clone size: .
J gene: TRBJ2-7
D gene: .
V gene: TRBV7-2
CDR3 DNA: TGTGCCAGCAGCTTAGGGAGGGTCCGGGTGGAGCAGTACTTC
CDR3 protein: CASSLGRVRVEQYF

clone size: .
J gene: TRBJ2-3
D gene: .
V gene: TRBV10-3
CDR3 DNA: TGTGCCATCACAGAATTAGCGAGCACAGATACGCAGTATTTT
CDR3 protein: CAITELASTDTQYF

clone size: few
J gene: TRBJ2-2
D gene: .
V gene: TRBV6-5
CDR3 DNA: TGTGCCAGCAGTCAACAGTCGAACACCGGGGAGCTGTTTTTT
CDR3 protein: CASSQQSNTGELFF

clone size: .
J gene: TRBJ2-7
D gene: .
V gene: TRBV11-2
CDR3 DNA: TGTGCCAGCAGCTTAGATAGGGGATCCTACGAGCAGTACTTC
CDR3 protein: CASSLDRGSYEQYF

clone size: few
J gene: TRBJ1-6
D gene: .
V gene: TRBV7-8
CDR3 DNA: TGTGCCACCCATTTGGACTCGGCGGTATCACCCCTCCACTTT
CDR3 protein: CATHLDSAVSPLHF

clone size: .
J gene: TRBJ2-1
D gene: .
V gene: TRBV9
CDR3 DNA: TGTGCCAGCAGCGTAGAGCTCCGGCGGGGTGACAATGAGCAGTTCTTC
CDR3 protein: CASSVELRRGDNEQFF

clone size: .
J gene: TRBJ2-7
D gene: .
V gene: TRBV4-2
CDR3 DNA: TGTGCCAGCAGCCAAGGGTGGGGGGAGAGCCACTACGAGCAGTACTTC
CDR3 protein: CASSQGWGESHYEQYF

clone size: .
J gene: TRBJ2-5
D gene: TRBD2
V gene: TRBV5-5
CDR3 DNA: TGTGCCAGCAGCTTGGCTCCGGCTAGCGGCCAAGAGACCCAGTACTTC
CDR3 protein: CASSLAPASGQETQYF

clone size: .
J gene: TRBJ2-1
D gene: TRBD2
V gene: TRBV9
CDR3 DNA: TGTGCCAGCAGCGTCGGACTAGCGGGGGGAGCGGATGAGCAGTTCTTC
CDR3 protein: CASSVGLAGGADEQFF

clone size: .
J gene: TRBJ2-2
D gene: .
V gene: TRBV10-1
CDR3 DNA: TGCGCCAGCAGTGAAAGAGACGGGATGAACACCGGGGAGCTGTTTTTT
CDR3 protein: CASSERDGMNTGELFF

clone size: .
J gene: TRBJ2-2
D gene: .
V gene: TRBV2
CDR3 DNA: TGTGCCAGCAGTGCGGGTATAGCCGGGGAGCTGTTTTTT
CDR3 protein: CASSAGIAGELFF

clone size: medium-sized
J gene: TRBJ1-1
D gene: .
V gene: TRBV30
CDR3 DNA: TGTGCCTGGACCGGGGGGGTGGGGAACACTGAAGCTTTCTTT
CDR3 protein: CAWTGGVGNTEAFF

clone size: .
J gene: TRBJ2-1
D gene: TRBD2
V gene: TRBV5-4
CDR3 DNA: TGTGCCAGCAGCTTGGCCCGGGGGGGTAACAATGAGCAGTTCTTC
CDR3 protein: CASSLARGGNNEQFF

clone size: .
J gene: TRBJ1-1
D gene: TRBD1
V gene: TRBV6-5
CDR3 DNA: TGTGCCAGCAGTTCCGGGACAGGGCTGGGCACTGAAGCTTTCTTT
CDR3 protein: CASSSGTGLGTEAFF

clone size: once
J gene: TRBJ1-2
D gene: .
V gene: TRBV7-3
CDR3 DNA: TGTGCCAGCAGCTTAGGGCAGGGGCTAGACGGCTACACCTTC
CDR3 protein: CASSLGQGLDGYTF

clone size: .
J gene: TRBJ1-5
D gene: TRBD1
V gene: TRBV28
CDR3 DNA: TGTGCCAGCAGTCTGACAGGGTTTAGTCAGCCCCAGCATTTT
CDR3 protein: CASSLTGFSQPQHF

clone size: .
J gene: TRBJ1-2
D gene: .
V gene: TRBV2
CDR3 DNA: TGTGCCAGCAGTGAATTCGGCGGCTATGGCTACACCTTC
CDR3 protein: CASSEFGGYGYTF

clone size: .
J gene: TRBJ1-1
D gene: .
V gene: TRBV14
CDR3 DNA: TGTGCCAGCAGACTCATTGCGGGGGCCACTGAAGCTTTCTTT
CDR3 protein: CASRLIAGATEAFF

clone size: .
J gene: TRBJ2-7
D gene: .
V gene: TRBV7-9
CDR3 DNA: TGTGCCAGCAGCCAGACTCGCGAGCAGTACTTC
CDR3 protein: CASSQTREQYF

clone size: .
J gene: TRBJ1-2
D gene: TRBD1
V gene: TRBV7-2
CDR3 DNA: TGTGCCAGCAGCCCGGGACAGGGGTTGGGAAATATTTATGGCTACACCTTC
CDR3 protein: CASSPGQGLGNIYGYTF

clone size: once
J gene: TRBJ2-5
D gene: .
V gene: TRBV4-1
CDR3 DNA: TGCGCCAGCAGCCAAGATGGGGGCAGGGGTGAGGGGGAGACCCAGTACTTC
CDR3 protein: CASSQDGGRGEGETQYF

clone size: .
J gene: TRBJ2-7
D gene: .
V gene: TRBV9
CDR3 DNA: TGTGCCAGCAGCGAGGGGGACAACTCCTACGAGCAGTACTTC
CDR3 protein: CASSEGDNSYEQYF

clone size: few
J gene: TRBJ2-5
D gene: .
V gene: TRBV7-2
CDR3 DNA: TGTGCCAGCAGCTTAAGTGAGGGTCAAGAGACCCAGTACTTC
CDR3 protein: CASSLSEGQETQYF

clone size: .
J gene: TRBJ2-7
D gene: TRBD1
V gene: TRBV5-8
CDR3 DNA: TGTGCCAGCAGCGCAGGACAGGGGTTTAACGAGCAGTACTTC
CDR3 protein: CASSAGQGFNEQYF

clone size: .
J gene: TRBJ2-5
D gene: TRBD1
V gene: TRBV7-3
CDR3 DNA: TGTGCCAGCAGCGGGACAGGCCAAGAGACCCAGTACTTC
CDR3 protein: CASSGTGQETQYF

clone size: .
J gene: TRBJ2-5
D gene: TRBD2
V gene: TRBV25-1
CDR3 DNA: TGTGCCAGCAGCTACAAGCTAGCGGCGCAAGAGACCCAGTACTTC
CDR3 protein: CASSYKLAAQETQYF

clone size: .
J gene: TRBJ2-7
D gene: TRBD1
V gene: TRBV5-1
CDR3 DNA: TGCGCCAGCAGCTTGGGATTGAGACAGGGAACCCAATCCTACGAGCAGTACTTC
CDR3 protein: CASSLGLRQGTQSYEQYF

clone size: .
J gene: TRBJ2-5
D gene: .
V gene: TRBV30
CDR3 DNA: TGTGCCTGGAGCAAAGGGAGGGAGACCCAGTACTTC
CDR3 protein: CAWSKGRETQYF

clone size: few
J gene: TRBJ1-1
D gene: .
V gene: TRBV5-1
CDR3 DNA: TGCGCCAGCAGCTTGGATCACAGATCCACTGAAGCTTTCTTT
CDR3 protein: CASSLDHRSTEAFF

clone size: .
J gene: TRBJ2-3
D gene: TRBD1
V gene: TRBV6-6
CDR3 DNA: TGTGCCAGCGGACAGGGGGCAGATACGCAGTATTTT
CDR3 protein: CASGQGADTQYF

clone size: .
J gene: TRBJ2-2
D gene: TRBD2
V gene: TRBV4-2
CDR3 DNA: TGTGCCAGCAGCCCGGGGGAGGGACTAGCTGACACCGGGGAGCTGTTTTTT
CDR3 protein: CASSPGEGLADTGELFF

clone size: .
J gene: TRBJ1-5
D gene: TRBD1
V gene: TRBV23-1
CDR3 DNA: TGCGCCAGCAGTCAAACAGGACAGGGTACGCCCGGGAGGCCCCAGCATTTT
CDR3 protein: CASSQTGQGTPGRPQHF

clone size: .
J gene: TRBJ1-1
D gene: .
V gene: TRBV4-1
CDR3 DNA: TGCGCCAGCAGCCAAGGTATCTTGAACACTGAAGCTTTCTTT
CDR3 protein: CASSQGILNTEAFF

clone size: .
J gene: TRBJ2-2
D gene: .
V gene: TRBV30
CDR3 DNA: TGTGCCTGGAGGAGTCCCCCCTCCGGGGAGCTGTTTTTT
CDR3 protein: CAWRSPPSGELFF

clone size: .
J gene: TRBJ2-5
D gene: TRBD2
V gene: TRBV11-2
CDR3 DNA: TGTGCCAGCCGGTTGGGGGGGGAGACCCAGTACTTC
CDR3 protein: CASRLGGETQYF

clone size: .
J gene: TRBJ2-5
D gene: TRBD2
V gene: TRBV7-2
CDR3 DNA: TGTGCCAGCAGCTTAGCTGGAGCGGGGGGGCCGGGGCAAGAGACCCAGTACTTC
CDR3 protein: CASSLAGAGGPGQETQYF

clone size: once
J gene: TRBJ2-3
D gene: .
V gene: TRBV4-3
CDR3 DNA: TGCGCCAGCAGCCAAGACAGGGGAAATGGAGATACGCAGTATTTT
CDR3 protein: CASSQDRGNGDTQYF

clone size: .
J gene: TRBJ1-4
D gene: TRBD1
V gene: TRBV6-6
CDR3 DNA: TGTGCCAGCAGTTCAGGGGGTCAGGGTAATGAAAAACTGTTTTTT
CDR3 protein: CASSSGGQGNEKLFF

clone size: once
J gene: TRBJ1-3
D gene: .
V gene: TRBV5-1
CDR3 DNA: TGCGCCAGCAGGAGACGGGAAGGAAACACCATATATTTT
CDR3 protein: CASRRREGNTIYF

clone size: .
J gene: TRBJ2-2
D gene: .
V gene: TRBV4-2
CDR3 DNA: TGTGCCAGCAGCCAAGATTGGGTTCAGACTGGCGGGGAGCTGTTTTTT
CDR3 protein: CASSQDWVQTGGELFF

clone size: .
J gene: TRBJ2-7
D gene: .
V gene: TRBV7-9
CDR3 DNA: TGTGCCAGCAGCTCCCAGGGAAAGACCCGGTACGAGCAGTACTTC
CDR3 protein: CASSSQGKTRYEQYF

clone size: .
J gene: TRBJ1-1
D gene: .
V gene: TRBV29-1
CDR3 DNA: TGCAGCGTTCTCCTGGACCTTCCGGGGACTGAAGCTTTCTTT
CDR3 protein: CSVLLDLPGTEAFF

clone size: .
J gene: TRBJ2-5
D gene: TRBD1
V gene: TRBV6-5
CDR3 DNA: TGTGCCAGCAGTTACCACCGACAGGGGGTAGGAGAGACCCAGTACTTC
CDR3 protein: CASSYHRQGVGETQYF

clone size: .
J gene: TRBJ2-7
D gene: TRBD2
V gene: TRBV19
CDR3 DNA: TGTGCCAGTAGTCCCATACCGGGACTAGCGGGGTTCGAGCAGTACTTC
CDR3 protein: CASSPIPGLAGFEQYF

clone size: .
J gene: TRBJ2-1
D gene: TRBD1
V gene: TRBV19
CDR3 DNA: TGTGCCAGTAGTAAAGGACAGGGGTCGTACAATGAGCAGTTCTTC
CDR3 protein: CASSKGQGSYNEQFF

clone size: .
J gene: TRBJ2-7
D gene: .
V gene: TRBV19
CDR3 DNA: TGTGCCAGTAGTTCCGGTGCGGGTTCCTACGAGCAGTACTTC
CDR3 protein: CASSSGAGSYEQYF

clone size: .
J gene: TRBJ1-2
D gene: .
V gene: TRBV7-9
CDR3 DNA: TGTGCCAGCAGCTCCATCCTTGGCGGGACCGATGGCTACACCTTC
CDR3 protein: CASSSILGGTDGYTF

clone size: many
J gene: TRBJ1-5
D gene: TRBD1
V gene: TRBV30
CDR3 DNA: TGTGCCTGGAGTGGAGAGACAGGGGGCCGGCAGCCCCAGCATTTT
CDR3 protein: CAWSGETGGRQPQHF

clone size: .
J gene: TRBJ2-3
D gene: .
V gene: TRBV29-1
CDR3 DNA: TGCAGCGTTGTATTGGAGGGCTACACAGATACGCAGTATTTT
CDR3 protein: CSVVLEGYTDTQYF

clone size: .
J gene: TRBJ2-1
D gene: .
V gene: TRBV7-6
CDR3 DNA: TGTGCCAGCAGCTTAGTTGGCGGACTAATTAACAATGAGCAGTTCTTC
CDR3 protein: CASSLVGGLINNEQFF